This TCR beta chain was sequenced during a study of blood T cell repertoires in COVID-19. Looking at the study overall: Italy, Spain and the United States were the sources of the convalescent and acute COVID-19 samples.

The table came from immunoSEQ multiplex PCR; TCRdb's copy has only in-frame clones and leaves some out. The sample lists more than 55,000 clones; 76% were seen once. The CDR3 sequence is 14 residues long. The ends lost 2 bases at V and 7 bases at J; junction bases unmatched: 2. Germline V gene lookup returns CDR1 LNHDA and CDR2 SQIVND (reference sequence). J is TRBJ2-1 and V is TRBV19; 10 nucleotides agree with TRBD2. This receptor was identified in a woman between 50 and 59 years old with active or convalescent COVID-19. Sequenced: peripheral blood. CDR3 coding DNA: TGTGCCAGTAGTATAAGCGGGAGGGGAAATGAGCAGTTCTTC. It is translated as CASSISGRGNEQFF.